These 26 T cell receptor beta chains came from one sample sequenced in a study of T cells in Graves' hyperthyroidism and ophthalmopathy. Amplified regions were TCR beta CDR3 sequences from RNA transcripts. Carried out on the TCR CDR3, a first-round RT-PCR used the HTBI primer set. TCRdb redid the calling of the multiplex PCR reads with MiXCR, one entry per CDR3 protein. The repertoire consists of roughly 500,000 distinct CDR3 sequences, with about 45% occurring once and the leading ten covering about two fifths. Material for sequencing was peripheral blood or thyroid tissue (not recorded which). These TCRs come from an adult woman with Graves' disease, either hyperthyroidism or ophthalmopathy (not recorded which).

The CDR3 sequence is CASSLATGGHEPLHF. CDR3 nucleotides: TGTGCCAGCAGCTTAGCGACAGGGGGCCACGAACCCCTCCACTTT. The gene calls are TRBV7-2 and TRBJ1-6; 10 bases align to TRBD1. V dropped 0 bases and J dropped 12; count of bases not matched to a gene: 5. Germline V gene lookup returns CDR1 SGHTA and CDR2 FQGNSA. This CDR3 region has 15 residues.

There are a few counts of this clonotype. The chain recombines TRBV5-1 with TRBJ1-2; tentatively, D is TRBD1 (5 bases). The ends were cut back, 4 bases at V and 8 bases at J, with 18 bases in the middle. The CDR3 is 14 amino acids. The germline gives CDR1 SGHRS, CDR2 YFSETQ. The DNA of the CDR3 is TGCGCCAGCAGCCTACTCGACAGCTTACACGGCTACACCTTC. It yields the protein CASSLLDSLHGYTF.

This clonotype was seen a few times. The rearrangement joins TRBV28 to TRBJ2-5, with 7 bases fitting TRBD2. Germline trimming cut 2 bases from V and 2 bases from J; bases unmatched to any gene: 11. The CDR3 extends over 17 amino acids. Germline V lookup: CDR1 MDHEN, CDR2 SYDVKM. This CDR3 is CASSLRGGTILQETQYF. The CDR3 bases are TGTGCCAGCAGTTTACGGGGCGGGACTATCCTTCAAGAGACCCAGTACTTC.

This clonotype was seen at least ten times. J is TRBJ1-1 and V is TRBV5-8; D perhaps matches TRBD1 (6 bases). CDR1 and CDR2 (germline): SGHTS, YDEGEE. The V end lost 2 bases, the J end lost 1 base, and 12 bases lay between the germline ends. The CDR3 loop spans 15 amino acids. CDR3: CASSLPKGGNTEAFF. CDR3 coding DNA: TGTGCCAGCAGCTTACCGAAGGGGGGGAACACTGAAGCTTTCTTT.

The chain has TRBV29-1 and TRBJ1-2, with 8 bases that match TRBD1. Looked up from germline, CDR1 is SQVTM and CDR2 is ANQGSEA. The CDR3 is 11 amino acids. V lost 8 bases to trimming and J lost 6 bases; unmatched junction nucleotides: 5. The CDR3, as DNA: TGCAGCTCGAAACAGGGGGATGGCTACACCTTC. It is translated as CSSKQGDGYTF.

In this sample, this clonotype turned up many times. The chain recombines TRBV6-6 with TRBJ1-3, with TRBD1 as a possible D gene (5 bases). The germline V gene encodes CDR1 MNHNY and CDR2 SVGAGI (reference sequence). V lost 2 bases and J 2 bases, leaving 10 bases between the germline ends. The CDR3 length is 15 residues. This CDR3 is CASSYKAGPGNTIYF. CDR3 nucleotides: TGTGCCAGCAGTTACAAGGCAGGGCCTGGAAACACCATATATTTT.

In its sample, this clonotype was seen many times. Here the CDR3 reads CASSQGTGNTEAFF. The CDR3, as DNA: TGTGCCAGCAGCCAAGGGACAGGGAACACTGAAGCTTTCTTT. The chain is built from TRBV5-6 and TRBJ1-1; 8 positions agree with TRBD1. CDR1 is SGHDT, CDR2 YYEEEE, per germline. CDR3 size: 14 residues. V trimming: 4 bases; J trimming: 1 base; junction bases outside the gene matches: 3.

The chain is built from TRBV29-1 and TRBJ1-2; D gene uncertain. Germline-derived CDR1 and CDR2 are SQVTM and ANQGSEA. V lost 8 bases and J lost 6, with 25 bases in between. This CDR3 has 15 residues. CDR3 protein: CSLWSARIRSDGYTF. CDR3 sequence (DNA): TGCAGCTTATGGTCAGCACGGATAAGGTCCGATGGCTACACCTTC.

This clonotype came up many times. This chain's CDR3 is CASSLDHDTGELFF. In DNA form, the CDR3 reads TGTGCCAGCAGCTTAGATCACGACACCGGGGAGCTGTTTTTT. This chain connects TRBV11-2 to TRBJ2-2; no definite D call. Trimming stripped 0 bases from V and 3 bases from J, with 5 bases between. The CDR3 spans 14 residues. CDR1 is SGHAT and CDR2 is FQNNGV in the germline V gene.

The chain is built from TRBV7-2 and TRBJ2-5; 7 bases are a match to TRBD2. Unmatched junction bases numbered 7, after V lost 3 bases and J lost 3 bases. This CDR3 has 15 residues. CDR1 is SGHTA, CDR2 FQGNSA, per germline. CDR3 residues: CASSFARELEETQYF. For the CDR3, the DNA is TGTGCCAGCAGCTTCGCGCGGGAGCTCGAAGAGACCCAGTACTTC.

This chain links TRBV10-3 with TRBJ2-7; TRBD2 aligns across 9 bases. The CDR3 length is 14 residues. The trim removed 4 bases at V and 3 bases at J, leaving 4 bases unmatched. Germline CDR1 is ENHRY and CDR2 is SYGVKD. The CDR3 region is CAISGLADIYEQYF. As DNA, the CDR3 is TGTGCCATCAGTGGACTAGCGGATATCTACGAGCAGTACTTC.

J is TRBJ1-6 and V is TRBV7-9; D remains unclear. Trimming stripped 1 base from V and 2 bases from J, with 6 bases between. CDR3 length equals 15 residues. Germline V CDR1 and CDR2: SEHNR, FQNEAQ (reference sequence). The CDR3 DNA sequence: TGTGCCAGCAGCTTAGAGGGCGCCTATAATTCACCCCTCCACTTT. It codes for CASSLEGAYNSPLHF.

The chain recombines TRBV5-1 with TRBJ1-1; TRBD1 matches 7 bases. The CDR3 has 15 residues. Germline-derived CDR1 and CDR2 are SGHRS and YFSETQ. V trimming: 0 bases; J trimming: 9 bases; junction bases outside the gene matches: 11. The DNA for the CDR3 is TGCGCCAGCAGCTTGGTTGAAGGGGGCGGAAGCCAAGCTTTCTTT. Its protein is CASSLVEGGGSQAFF. The variable domain in full, completed from reference TRBV5-1 and TRBJ1-1, reads KAGVTQTPRYLIKTRGQQVTLSCSPISGHRSVSWYQQTPGQGLQFLFEYFSETQRNKGNFPGRFSGRQFSNSRSEMNVSTLELGDSALYLCASSLVEGGGSQAFFGQGTRLTVV.

The chain couples TRBV9 to TRBJ1-5, with D tentatively TRBD1 (5 bases). Germline V lookup: CDR1 SGDLS, CDR2 YYNGEE. Trimming pared 0 bases from V and 4 bases from J, leaving 8 bases between. CDR3 size: 14 residues. CDR3 protein: CASSVAGDNQPQHF. CDR3 nucleotide sequence: TGTGCCAGCAGCGTAGCGGGGGATAATCAGCCCCAGCATTTT.

This clonotype appeared a few times. The chain joins TRBV5-1 to TRBJ2-7; 15 nucleotides agree with TRBD2. Trimming cost V 4 bases and J 3 bases; bases outside gene matches: 11. The germline gives CDR1 SGHRS, CDR2 YFSETQ. The CDR3 spans 18 residues. The CDR3 sequence is CASSTGLAGGGLGYEQYF. For the CDR3, the DNA is TGCGCCAGCAGCACGGGACTAGCGGGAGGCGGTTTAGGCTACGAGCAGTACTTC.

Comment on this clonotype: One end of the junction does not line up with germline, which may come from a read error. The J gene is TRBJ1-2, the V gene TRBV10-3; no clear D. This CDR3 is 13 amino acids long. CDR1 and CDR2 from the germline V gene are ENHRY and SYGVKD. CDR3 coding DNA: TGTGCGATCATGGGTATCAGAAGGGATGGCTACACCTTC. It codes for CAIMGIRRDGYTF.

This clonotype has a count of ten or more. The CDR3: CASSEGLYGYTF. CDR3 nucleotides: TGTGCCAGCAGTGAAGGGCTTTATGGCTACACCTTC. This chain links TRBV25-1 with TRBJ1-2; D not resolved. CDR1 and CDR2 from the germline V gene are MGHDK and SYGVNS. V lost 2 bases and J 5 bases, leaving 6 bases between the germline ends. The CDR3 spans 12 residues.

Only a few counts were recorded for this clonotype. V and J are TRBV15 and TRBJ2-5, with D perhaps matching TRBD2 (6 bases). This CDR3 has 17 amino acids. V gave up 2 bases and J gave up 5 bases, with 21 bases separating them. Germline lookup yields CDR1 LNHNV and CDR2 YYDKDF (reference sequence). This chain's CDR3 is CATSRSVIGSRAETQYF. The CDR3 DNA reads as TGTGCCACCAGCAGATCCGTTATCGGGAGTAGGGCGGAGACCCAGTACTTC. The full variable domain, its missing parts supplied by reference TRBV15 and TRBJ2-5, is DAMVIQNPRYQVTQFGKPVTLSCSQTLNHNVMYWYQQKSSQAPKLLFHYYDKDFNNEADTPDNFQSRRPNTSFCFLDIRSPGLGDTAMYLCATSRSVIGSRAETQYFGPGTRLLVL.

In the case of this clonotype: A much larger clonotype is one base distant, so this may be a read error. The chain joins TRBV10-3 to TRBJ1-1, with D possibly being TRBD1 (5 bases). The CDR3 totals 14 residues. V lost 5 bases and J 4 bases, leaving 14 bases between the germline ends. Germline V lookup: CDR1 ENHRY, CDR2 SYGVKD. CDR3 in amino acids: CAISPTGLSTEAFF. In nucleotides, the CDR3 is TGTGCCATCAGTCCAACAGGACTTTCCACTGAAGCTTTCTTT.

This chain links TRBV30 with TRBJ2-7; D not certain. Deletions cut 1 base from V and 2 bases from J, with 9 bases between. Per the germline V gene, CDR1 is GTSNPN and CDR2 is SVGIG (reference sequence). This CDR3 region has 13 residues. The CDR3 sequence: CAWSASVTYEQYF. The CDR3 bases are TGTGCCTGGAGTGCGTCGGTTACCTACGAGCAGTACTTC.

This clonotype was seen many times. The chain links TRBV5-1 to TRBJ2-5; D is perhaps TRBD1 (5 bases). This CDR3 contains 14 residues. The V and J ends lost 3 bases and 7 bases respectively, with 16 bases between them. The V gene's germline CDR1 is SGHRS and CDR2 YFSETQ. CDR3 residues: CASSSQAHQGTQYF. CDR3 DNA: TGCGCCAGCAGCTCTCAGGCCCACCAGGGGACCCAGTACTTC.

This clonotype was found a few times. The rearrangement links TRBV5-1 to TRBJ2-7; 7 bases agree with TRBD1. This CDR3 has 14 residues. Germline trimming cut 0 bases from V and 4 bases from J; bases unmatched to any gene: 4. Germline CDR1 reads SGHRS; CDR2 reads YFSETQ. In nucleotides, the CDR3 is TGCGCCAGCAGCTTGGAAGGGGGCAGGTACGAGCAGTACTTC. Translation gives CASSLEGGRYEQYF.

V and J are TRBV2 and TRBJ1-4; 7 bases map to TRBD1. Germline values: CDR1 SNHLY, CDR2 FYNNEI. The CDR3 contains 17 residues. Trimming removed 2 bases from V and 2 bases from J; junction bases left unmatched: 8. In nucleotides, the CDR3 is TGTGCCAGCAGTGAACGGGACAGCCTTATCACTAATGAAAAACTGTTTTTT. Its protein is CASSERDSLITNEKLFF.

This clonotype turned up a few times. The DNA of the CDR3 is TGTGCTAGCCGGAGGGGGGGGGCCAACGTCCTGACTTTC. Translation gives CASRRGGANVLTF. This chain uses TRBV25-1 with TRBJ2-6; the D call may be TRBD1 or TRBD2 (6 bases each). The CDR3 sequence is 13 residues long. The germline CDR1 and CDR2 sequences are MGHDK and SYGVNS.

The V call is TRBV24-1, the J call TRBJ2-5; 16 positions match TRBD2. The CDR3 length is 18 residues. Looked up from germline, CDR1 is KGHDR and CDR2 is SFDVKD. Losses at the gene ends were 4 bases for V and 6 bases for J; bases not matched to a gene: 10. The CDR3 nucleotides read TGTGCCACCAGTGACGAAGGGACTAGCGGGAGGGCCAAAAAGACCCAGTACTTC. This translates into CATSDEGTSGRAKKTQYF.

This chain links TRBV7-2 with TRBJ1-2; D remains unclear. The germline CDR1 and CDR2 sequences are SGHTA and FQGNSA. This CDR3 contains 13 residues. V was cut by 6 bases and J by 2 bases, with 10 bases left in between. CDR3 in DNA: TGTGCCAGCAGTCGGGCCGCGAACTATGGCTACACCTTC. Translation: CASSRAANYGYTF.